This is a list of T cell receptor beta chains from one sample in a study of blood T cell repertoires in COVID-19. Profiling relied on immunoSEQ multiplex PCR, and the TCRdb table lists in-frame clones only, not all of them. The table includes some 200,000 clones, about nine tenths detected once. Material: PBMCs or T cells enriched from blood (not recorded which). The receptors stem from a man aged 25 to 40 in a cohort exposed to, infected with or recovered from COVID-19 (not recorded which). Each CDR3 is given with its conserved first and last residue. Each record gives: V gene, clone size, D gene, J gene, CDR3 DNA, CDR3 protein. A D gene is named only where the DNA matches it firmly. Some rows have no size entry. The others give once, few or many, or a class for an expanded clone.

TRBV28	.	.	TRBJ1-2	TGTGCCAGCAGTCGGGTGAGTGGGAGGAACTATGGCTACACCTTC	CASSRVSGRNYGYTF
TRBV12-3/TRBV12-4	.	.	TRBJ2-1	TGTGCCAGCAGTCCTCGACGGGGGGAGCAGTTCTTC	CASSPRRGEQFF
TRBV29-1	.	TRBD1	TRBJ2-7	TGCAGCGCCAGGATCATACCGGGACAGGGTCCCTACGAGCAGTACTTC	CSARIIPGQGPYEQYF
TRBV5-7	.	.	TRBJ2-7	TGTGCCAGCAGTTCCGGGACTGTCTACGAGCAGTACTTC	CASSSGTVYEQYF
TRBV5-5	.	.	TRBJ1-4	TGTGCCAGCAGCTTGGAGCCCCGGGGTGAAAAACTGTTTTTT	CASSLEPRGEKLFF
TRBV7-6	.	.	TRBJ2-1	TGTGCCAGCAGCCCGCCTAATGTGGGGACTTACAATGAGCAGTTCTTC	CASSPPNVGTYNEQFF
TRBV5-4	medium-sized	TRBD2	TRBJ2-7	TGTGCCAGCAGCTCCGGGACTAGCGGCTACGAGCAGTACTTC	CASSSGTSGYEQYF
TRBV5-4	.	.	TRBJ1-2	TGTGCCAGCAGGCCGTGGACAGTTCCCGTTAACTATGGCTACACCTTC	CASRPWTVPVNYGYTF
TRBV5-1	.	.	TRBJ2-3	TGCGCCAGCAGCTTGACAAGACTTGGGTGGCCAGATACGCAGTATTTT	CASSLTRLGWPDTQYF
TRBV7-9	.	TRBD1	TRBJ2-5	TGTGCCAGCAGCTTAGGGACAGGGCAGTCCGGGGAGACCCAGTACTTC	CASSLGTGQSGETQYF
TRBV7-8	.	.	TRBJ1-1	TGTGCCAGCAGCTTGGCTCAGACTGAAGCTTTCTTT	CASSLAQTEAFF
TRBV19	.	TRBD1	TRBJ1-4	TGTGCCACTAGCTCGGGACAGCTCTCCCGGGGTGAAAAACTGTTTTTT	CATSSGQLSRGEKLFF
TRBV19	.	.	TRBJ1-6	TGTGCCAGTAGCGTTGACAGGAACTATAATTCACCCCTCCACTTT	CASSVDRNYNSPLHF
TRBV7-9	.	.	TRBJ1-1	TGTGCCAGCAGCTTAGAGGCGACAGGGAACACTGAAGCTTTCTTT	CASSLEATGNTEAFF
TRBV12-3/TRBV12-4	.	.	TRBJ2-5	TGTGCCAGCAGTTTTTCTGAGACCCAGTACTTC	CASSFSETQYF
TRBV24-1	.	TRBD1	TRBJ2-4	TGTGCCACCAGTTCCGGGACAGGGGCAGCCAAAAACATTCAGTACTTC	CATSSGTGAAKNIQYF
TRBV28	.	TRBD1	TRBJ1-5	TGTGCCAGCTCCCGGGACAGGAGTCAGCCCCAGCATTTT	CASSRDRSQPQHF
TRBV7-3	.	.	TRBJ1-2	TGTGCCAGCAGCTTAACTGGGGGCGGCTACACCTTC	CASSLTGGGYTF
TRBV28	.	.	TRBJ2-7	TGTGCCAGCAGCAACCTCGGTCCCTACGAGCAGTACTTC	CASSNLGPYEQYF
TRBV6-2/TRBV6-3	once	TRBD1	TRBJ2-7	TGTGCCAGCAGTTACCCCAGACAGGGGGAGTCCTACGAGCAGTACTTC	CASSYPRQGESYEQYF
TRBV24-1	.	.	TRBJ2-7	TGTGCCACCAGGGCTCTAGGATACGAGCAGTACTTC	CATRALGYEQYF
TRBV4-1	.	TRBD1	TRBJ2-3	TGCGCCAGCAGCCACTCGATTTCCGGGACAGGGAAAGATACGCAGTATTTT	CASSHSISGTGKDTQYF
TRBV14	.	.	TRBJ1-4	TGTGCCAGCAGCCCACTCCTGGCAGGGAGGCCTGAAAAACTGTTTTTT	CASSPLLAGRPEKLFF
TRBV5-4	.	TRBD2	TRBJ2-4	TGTGCCAGCAGCTACTATCCAGCGGGAGGACAAAACATTCAGTACTTC	CASSYYPAGGQNIQYF
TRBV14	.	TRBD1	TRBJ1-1	TGTGCCAGCAGCTTGACAGGGGGCACTGAAGCTTTCTTT	CASSLTGGTEAFF
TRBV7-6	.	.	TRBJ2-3	TGTGCCAGCAGCCCTGTGGGCGCCTATTCAGATACGCAGTATTTT	CASSPVGAYSDTQYF
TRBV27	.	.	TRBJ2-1	TGTGCCAGCAGTTTATATCTAGGGGTCTACAATGAGCAGTTCTTC	CASSLYLGVYNEQFF
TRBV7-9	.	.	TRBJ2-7	TGTGCCAGCAGCTTACAGGGGACGGCCTCCTACGAGCAGTACTTC	CASSLQGTASYEQYF
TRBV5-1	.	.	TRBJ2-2	TGCGCCAGCAAAGAGCTAGCGAACACCGGGGAGCTGTTTTTT	CASKELANTGELFF
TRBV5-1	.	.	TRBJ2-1	TGCGCCAGCAGCGCGAGCTCCTACAATGAGCAGTTCTTC	CASSASSYNEQFF
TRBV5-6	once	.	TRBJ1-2	TGTGCCAGCAGCTTGCGACAGGACTATGGCTACACCTTC	CASSLRQDYGYTF
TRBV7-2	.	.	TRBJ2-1	TGTGCCAGCAGTCTCCAGCGGCGAAATGAGCAGTTCTTC	CASSLQRRNEQFF
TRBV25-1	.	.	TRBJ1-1	TGTGCCAGCAGTATAATAGGGGCGGCGGACACTGAAGCTTTCTTT	CASSIIGAADTEAFF
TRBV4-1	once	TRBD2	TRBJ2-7	TGCGCCAGCAGCCAAGATCCCCTAGCGGGAGTAGGCGAGCAGTACTTC	CASSQDPLAGVGEQYF
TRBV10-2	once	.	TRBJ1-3	TGCGCCAGCACCTTAACAGGCGGCGGTAGAAACACCATATATTTT	CASTLTGGGRNTIYF
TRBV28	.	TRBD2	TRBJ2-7	TGTGCCAGCAGATTGGGACTAGCAGTAAGGGGCTACGAGCAGTACTTC	CASRLGLAVRGYEQYF
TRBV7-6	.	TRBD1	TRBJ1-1	TGTGCCAGCAGCCCCCGGACAGGGGCGAACACTGAAGCTTTCTTT	CASSPRTGANTEAFF
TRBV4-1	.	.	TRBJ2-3	TGCGCCAGCAGCCAGTACAGCAAATGGGGCACAGATACGCAGTATTTT	CASSQYSKWGTDTQYF
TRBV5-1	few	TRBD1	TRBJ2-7	TGCGCCAGCAGCCTCACCGGGACAGGGCGGCTGGGCGAGCAGTACTTC	CASSLTGTGRLGEQYF
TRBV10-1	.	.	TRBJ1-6	TGCGCCAGCAGCCAAGGGGGATATAATTCACCCCTCCACTTT	CASSQGGYNSPLHF
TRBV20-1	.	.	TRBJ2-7	TGCAGTGCTAGTCCGTCTAGCTCCTACGAGCAGTACTTC	CSASPSSSYEQYF
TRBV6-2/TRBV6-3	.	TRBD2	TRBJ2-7	TGTGCCAGCAGCTCCGGACTAGCGGGGGCTTCTCTCTACGAGCAGTACTTC	CASSSGLAGASLYEQYF